This entry is about one TCR beta chain. Its antigen remains unidentified. Sequencing was performed with immunoSEQ multiplex PCR; in TCRdb, only in-frame clones are kept and a portion is missing. The sample consists of 75,000 to 100,000 clones, 90% of them appearing once. These data are taken from a study of T cell responses to AZD1222 COVID-19 vaccine. Study-level results: The study sampled repertoires only after the peak T cell response. CD4 TCRs linked to vaccination spanned spike, dominating at 160-218 and 743-854.

V was clipped by 1 base and J by 0 bases, with 9 bases between them. Germline V CDR1 and CDR2: MGHRA, YSYEKL. The CDR3 runs 15 residues. V is TRBV4-1 and J is TRBJ1-1; no reliable D call. The specimen comprised peripheral blood, sampled on day 0 of AZD1222 vaccination. The source of this sequence is an adult in good health. The CDR3 sequence: CASSQVPNLNTEAFF. DNA for the CDR3: TGCGCCAGCAGCCAAGTTCCGAATTTGAACACTGAAGCTTTCTTT.